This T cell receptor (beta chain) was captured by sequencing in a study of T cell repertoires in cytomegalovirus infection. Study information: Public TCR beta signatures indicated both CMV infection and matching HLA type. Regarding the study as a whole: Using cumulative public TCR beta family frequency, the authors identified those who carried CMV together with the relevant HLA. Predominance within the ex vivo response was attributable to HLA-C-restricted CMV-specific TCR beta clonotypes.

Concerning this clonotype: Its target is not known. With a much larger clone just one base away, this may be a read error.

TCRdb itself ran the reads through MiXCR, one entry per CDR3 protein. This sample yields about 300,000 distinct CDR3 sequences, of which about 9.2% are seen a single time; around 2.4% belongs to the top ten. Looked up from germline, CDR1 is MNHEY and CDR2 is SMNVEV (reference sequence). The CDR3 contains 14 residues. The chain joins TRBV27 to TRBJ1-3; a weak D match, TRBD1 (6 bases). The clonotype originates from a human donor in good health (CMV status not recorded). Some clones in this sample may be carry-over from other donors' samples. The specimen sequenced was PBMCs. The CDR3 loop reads CTSSLQGNRNTIYF. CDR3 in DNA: TGTACCAGCAGTCTACAGGGAAATCGAAACACCATATATTTT.